This TCR beta chain came from a study of shared clonotypes between healthy human individuals. For the study at large: The donors, two women and a few men, were aged 18 to 49. Overall study results and limits: Relative to their counterparts shared across all four donors, non-shared clonotypes exhibited diminished generation probabilities. The sharing of 4% to 5.5% of naive CD4 clonotypes was seen across a few donors. Across subsets, estimated richness was generally greater for naive than for memory populations.

Comment on this clone: The target antigen is unknown.

Profiled with immunoSEQ multiplex PCR; TCRdb holds only in-frame clones, not every one. The profile shows about 1 million clones, about 80% of them singletons. The length of the CDR3 is 13 residues. The V gene's germline CDR1 is LNHNV and CDR2 YYDKDF (reference sequence). V lost 0 bases and J 6 bases, leaving 7 bases between the germline ends. What was sequenced was memory CD4+ T cells sorted from blood. Subset given: CD45RA-negative fraction. The sequence was obtained from a man between 18 and 35 years old in good health. This chain joins TRBV15 and TRBJ2-3, with D uncertain. The CDR3 nucleotides are TGTGCCACCAGCAGAGATAGGCGTGATACGCAGTATTTT. It yields the protein CATSRDRRDTQYF.